These T cell receptor beta chains were read from a single sample in a study of glioma-infiltrating T cells. TCRdb reprocessed the multiplex PCR reads with MiXCR, giving one entry per CDR3 protein. The table lists approximately 93,000 distinct CDR3 sequences, approximately 39% of them singletons. Sample: glioma tissue, nonneoplastic brain tissue, or PBMCs (not recorded which). The source of these receptors is a human donor with low-grade glioma or glioblastoma, undergoing nonglioma brain surgery, or in good health (not recorded which). The CDR3 runs from the conserved cysteine through the conserved F or W. D genes are given only for firm matches. The listing skips clone size in some rows; elsewhere it reads once, few, many or a size class.

V gene: TRBV3-1
J gene: TRBJ2-5
D gene: TRBD1
clone size: many
CDR3 protein: CASSPGQGFVAQYF
CDR3 DNA: TGTGCCAGCAGCCCCGGACAGGGTTTTGTAGCCCAGTACTTC

V gene: TRBV28
J gene: TRBJ2-6
D gene: NA
clone size: many
CDR3 protein: CASSWGGSGANVLTF
CDR3 DNA: TGTGCCAGCAGTTGGGGCGGGTCCGGGGCCAACGTCCTGACTTTC

V gene: TRBV27
J gene: TRBJ2-2
D gene: NA
clone size: NA
CDR3 protein: CASTKALRLNTGELFF
CDR3 DNA: TGTGCCAGCACCAAAGCATTAAGGCTGAACACCGGGGAGCTGTTTTTT

V gene: TRBV6-1
J gene: TRBJ2-3
D gene: TRBD1
clone size: many
CDR3 protein: CASSPGQGVLDTQYF
CDR3 DNA: TGTGCCAGCAGTCCAGGACAGGGGGTCCTAGATACGCAGTATTTT

V gene: TRBV20-1
J gene: TRBJ2-1
D gene: NA
clone size: many
CDR3 protein: CSARGRTGEQFF
CDR3 DNA: TGCAGTGCTAGGGGGCGAACTGGAGAGCAGTTCTTC

V gene: TRBV6-6
J gene: TRBJ2-7
D gene: TRBD2
clone size: many
CDR3 protein: CASSYWEGYEQYF
CDR3 DNA: TGTGCCAGCAGTTACTGGGAGGGGTACGAGCAGTACTTC

V gene: TRBV20-1
J gene: TRBJ2-3
D gene: NA
clone size: many
CDR3 protein: CSAPRDGRTDTQYF
CDR3 DNA: TGCAGTGCGCCTCGGGACGGACGCACAGATACGCAGTATTTT

V gene: TRBV5-5
J gene: TRBJ2-5
D gene: TRBD2
clone size: many
CDR3 protein: CASSFSGSQGETQYF
CDR3 DNA: TGTGCCAGCAGCTTTAGCGGGAGCCAAGGAGAGACCCAGTACTTC

V gene: TRBV7-2
J gene: TRBJ2-7
D gene: TRBD2
clone size: many
CDR3 protein: CASSPGLAITYEQYF
CDR3 DNA: TGTGCCAGCAGCCCCGGACTAGCGATCACCTACGAGCAGTACTTC

V gene: TRBV28
J gene: TRBJ2-4
D gene: NA
clone size: many
CDR3 protein: CASGDISKNIQYF
CDR3 DNA: TGTGCCAGCGGCGACATTTCCAAAAACATTCAGTACTTC

V gene: TRBV15
J gene: TRBJ2-3
D gene: TRBD2
clone size: NA
CDR3 protein: CSTSRDALAGAPTDTRYF
CDR3 DNA: TGTTCCACCAGCAGAGATGCCCTAGCGGGAGCACCCACAGATACGCGGTATTTT

V gene: TRBV20-1
J gene: TRBJ1-1
D gene: NA
clone size: many
CDR3 protein: CSAMGHSNTEAFF
CDR3 DNA: TGCAGTGCTATGGGACACAGTAACACTGAAGCTTTCTTT

V gene: TRBV9
J gene: TRBJ1-1
D gene: NA
clone size: NA
CDR3 protein: CASSVFVLQALNTEAFF
CDR3 DNA: TGTGCCAGCAGCGTTTTTGTCCTACAGGCATTGAACACTGAAGCTTTCTTT

V gene: TRBV20-1
J gene: TRBJ2-5
D gene: TRBD2
clone size: many
CDR3 protein: CSAPPASGQETQYF
CDR3 DNA: TGCAGTGCCCCCCCGGCTAGCGGGCAAGAGACCCAGTACTTC

V gene: TRBV7-2
J gene: TRBJ1-1
D gene: NA
clone size: many
CDR3 protein: CASSLWRGASNPAFF
CDR3 DNA: TGTGCCAGCAGCTTGTGGAGGGGGGCCTCCAACCCAGCTTTCTTT

V gene: TRBV5-6
J gene: TRBJ2-7
D gene: TRBD1
clone size: NA
CDR3 protein: CASSILQGSEQYF
CDR3 DNA: TGTGCCAGCAGCATCTTACAGGGGAGCGAGCAGTACTTC

V gene: TRBV6-2/TRBV6-3
J gene: TRBJ2-1
D gene: TRBD2
clone size: NA
CDR3 protein: CASSIAGGSSYNEQFF
CDR3 DNA: TGTGCCAGCAGCATAGCGGGGGGGAGCTCCTACAATGAGCAGTTCTTC

V gene: TRBV20-1
J gene: TRBJ2-7
D gene: TRBD1
clone size: many
CDR3 protein: CSARLEGRGSYEQYF
CDR3 DNA: TGCAGTGCTAGACTTGAGGGCAGGGGGAGTTACGAGCAGTACTTC

V gene: TRBV5-1
J gene: TRBJ2-7
D gene: TRBD2
clone size: NA
CDR3 protein: CASSSSGRDHERYF
CDR3 DNA: TGCGCCAGCAGCTCGAGCGGGAGGGACCACGAGCGGTACTTC

V gene: TRBV25-1
J gene: TRBJ2-6
D gene: NA
clone size: many
CDR3 protein: CASSLNKGSGANVLTF
CDR3 DNA: TGTGCCAGCAGTCTAAATAAGGGCTCTGGGGCCAACGTCCTGACTTTC

V gene: TRBV4-1
J gene: TRBJ1-2
D gene: NA
clone size: NA
CDR3 protein: CASSQVKGDGYTF
CDR3 DNA: TGCGCCAGCAGCCAAGTCAAAGGGGATGGCTACACCTTC

V gene: TRBV6-1
J gene: TRBJ2-3
D gene: TRBD2
clone size: many
CDR3 protein: CASSELAESTDTQYF
CDR3 DNA: TGTGCCAGCAGTGAACTAGCGGAGAGCACAGATACGCAGTATTTT

V gene: TRBV7-2
J gene: TRBJ1-3
D gene: NA
clone size: many
CDR3 protein: CASSLVSGMGSGNTIYF
CDR3 DNA: TGTGCCAGCAGCTTAGTATCAGGGATGGGCTCTGGAAACACCATATATTTT

V gene: TRBV15
J gene: TRBJ2-7
D gene: NA
clone size: NA
CDR3 protein: CATSRGRGYEQYF
CDR3 DNA: TGTGCCACCAGCAGGGGCAGGGGCTACGAGCAGTACTTC

V gene: TRBV12-3/TRBV12-4
J gene: TRBJ1-5
D gene: NA
clone size: NA
CDR3 protein: CASSFQIQQPEHF
CDR3 DNA: TGTGCCAGCAGTTTTCAGATTCAACAGCCCGAGCATTTT

V gene: TRBV7-2
J gene: TRBJ1-2
D gene: NA
clone size: many
CDR3 protein: CASSLRGSNYGYTF
CDR3 DNA: TGTGCCAGCAGCTTAAGGGGAAGTAACTATGGCTACACCTTC

V gene: TRBV20-1
J gene: TRBJ2-3
D gene: NA
clone size: NA
CDR3 protein: CSAQPLRDTDTQYF
CDR3 DNA: TGCAGTGCCCAACCGCTAAGGGATACAGATACCCAGTATTTT

V gene: TRBV20-1
J gene: TRBJ2-7
D gene: TRBD2
clone size: NA
CDR3 protein: CSARSFSGRSSYEQYF
CDR3 DNA: TGCAGTGCTAGATCGTTTAGCGGGAGGAGCAGCTACGAGCAGTACTTC

V gene: TRBV7-2
J gene: TRBJ2-1
D gene: NA
clone size: NA
CDR3 protein: CASSLSPSSYNEKFF
CDR3 DNA: TGTGCCAGCAGCTTGTCTCCATCTTCCTACAATGAGAAGTTCTTC

V gene: TRBV18
J gene: TRBJ2-3
D gene: NA
clone size: many
CDR3 protein: CASSPGSTDTQYF
CDR3 DNA: TGTGCCAGCTCACCCGGATCCACAGATACGCAGTATTTT

V gene: TRBV20-1
J gene: TRBJ2-1
D gene: NA
clone size: many
CDR3 protein: CSAPLGGGSSYNEQFF
CDR3 DNA: TGCAGTGCACCCCTCGGGGGTGGGAGCTCCTACAATGAGCAGTTCTTC

V gene: TRBV12-3/TRBV12-4
J gene: TRBJ2-7
D gene: NA
clone size: many
CDR3 protein: CASSPRQALPKEQYF
CDR3 DNA: TGTGCCAGCAGCCCAAGACAGGCCTTACCTAAGGAGCAGTACTTC

V gene: TRBV27
J gene: TRBJ1-5
D gene: NA
clone size: NA
CDR3 protein: CASSPTAGAWKPQNF
CDR3 DNA: TGTGCCAGCAGTCCGACGGCTGGCGCCTGGAAGCCCCAGAATTTT

V gene: TRBV10-3
J gene: TRBJ2-7
D gene: NA
clone size: NA
CDR3 protein: CAITENPGHEQYF
CDR3 DNA: TGTGCCATCACTGAGAACCCGGGCCACGAGCAGTACTTC

V gene: TRBV7-9
J gene: TRBJ1-3
D gene: NA
clone size: many
CDR3 protein: CASSFWGSSGNTIYF
CDR3 DNA: TGTGCCAGCAGCTTTTGGGGGAGCTCTGGAAACACCATATATTTT

V gene: TRBV3-1
J gene: TRBJ2-2
D gene: TRBD2
clone size: NA
CDR3 protein: CASSPSGGATGELFF
CDR3 DNA: TGTGCCAGCAGCCCCAGCGGGGGGGCTACCGGGGAGCTGTTTTTT

V gene: TRBV6-1
J gene: TRBJ2-5
D gene: NA
clone size: NA
CDR3 protein: CASSEARGDTQYF
CDR3 DNA: TGTGCCAGCAGTGAAGCAAGGGGAGATACCCAGTACTTC

V gene: TRBV6-2/TRBV6-3
J gene: TRBJ2-7
D gene: TRBD1
clone size: many
CDR3 protein: CASSYSIGQNWGQEVYEQYF
CDR3 DNA: TGTGCCAGCAGTTACTCGATCGGTCAAAATTGGGGACAGGAGGTCTACGAGCAGTACTTC

V gene: TRBV20-1
J gene: TRBJ2-7
D gene: NA
clone size: NA
CDR3 protein: CSARNAGSYEQYF
CDR3 DNA: TGCAGTGCTAGGAATGCCGGCTCCTACGAGCAGTACTTC

V gene: TRBV6-1
J gene: TRBJ2-7
D gene: TRBD1
clone size: NA
CDR3 protein: CASRAGQGTYEQYF
CDR3 DNA: TGTGCCAGCAGGGCAGGACAGGGTACCTACGAGCAGTACTTC